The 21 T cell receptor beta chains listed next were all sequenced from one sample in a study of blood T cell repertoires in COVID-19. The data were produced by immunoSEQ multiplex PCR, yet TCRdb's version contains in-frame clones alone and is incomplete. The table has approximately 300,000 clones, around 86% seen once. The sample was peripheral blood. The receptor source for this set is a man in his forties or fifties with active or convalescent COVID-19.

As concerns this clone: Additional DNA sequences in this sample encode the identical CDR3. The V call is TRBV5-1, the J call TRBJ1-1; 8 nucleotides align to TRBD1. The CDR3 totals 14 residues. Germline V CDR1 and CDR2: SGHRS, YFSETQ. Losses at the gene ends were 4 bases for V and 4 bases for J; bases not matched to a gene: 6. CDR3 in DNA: TGCGCCAGCAGCCCTGGACAGGGTTTCACTGAAGCTTTCTTT. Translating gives CASSPGQGFTEAFF.

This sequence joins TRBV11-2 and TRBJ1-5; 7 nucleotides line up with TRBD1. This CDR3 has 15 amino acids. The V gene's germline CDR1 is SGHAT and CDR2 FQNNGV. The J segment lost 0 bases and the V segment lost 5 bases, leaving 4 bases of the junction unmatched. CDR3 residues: CASSGGTDSNQPQHF. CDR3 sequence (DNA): TGTGCCAGCAGCGGCGGGACAGATAGCAATCAGCCCCAGCATTTT.

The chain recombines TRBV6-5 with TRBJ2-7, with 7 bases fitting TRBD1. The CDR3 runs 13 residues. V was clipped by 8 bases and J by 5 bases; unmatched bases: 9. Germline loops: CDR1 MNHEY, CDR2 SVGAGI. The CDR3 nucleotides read TGTGCCAGCGATAACAGGGGTCGGGACGAGCAGTACTTC. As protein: CASDNRGRDEQYF.

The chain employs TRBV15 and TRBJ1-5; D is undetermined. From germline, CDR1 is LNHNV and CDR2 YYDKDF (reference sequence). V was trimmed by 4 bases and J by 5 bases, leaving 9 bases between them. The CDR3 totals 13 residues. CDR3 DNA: TGTGCCACCAGCAACCAGGAGGATCAGCCCCAGCATTTT. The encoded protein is CATSNQEDQPQHF.

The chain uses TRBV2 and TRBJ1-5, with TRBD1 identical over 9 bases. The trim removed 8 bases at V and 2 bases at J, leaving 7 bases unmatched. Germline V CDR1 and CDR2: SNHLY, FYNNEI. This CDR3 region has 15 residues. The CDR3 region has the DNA TGTGCCAGCCAGACAGGGGGGTTTCGCAATCAGCCCCAGCATTTT. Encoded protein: CASQTGGFRNQPQHF.

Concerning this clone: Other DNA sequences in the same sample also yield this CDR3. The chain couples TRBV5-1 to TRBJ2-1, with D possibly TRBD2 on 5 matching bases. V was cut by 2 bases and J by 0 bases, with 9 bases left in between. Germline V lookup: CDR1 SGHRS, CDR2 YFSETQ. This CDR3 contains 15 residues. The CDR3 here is CASSFSGSSYNEQFF. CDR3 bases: TGCGCCAGCAGCTTCAGCGGAAGCTCCTACAATGAGCAGTTCTTC.

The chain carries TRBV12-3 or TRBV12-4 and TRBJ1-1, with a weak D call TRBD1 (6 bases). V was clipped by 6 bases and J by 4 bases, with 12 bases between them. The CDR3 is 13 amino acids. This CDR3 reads CASRPGQSTEAFF. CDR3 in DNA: TGTGCCAGCAGGCCGGGACAATCCACTGAAGCTTTCTTT.

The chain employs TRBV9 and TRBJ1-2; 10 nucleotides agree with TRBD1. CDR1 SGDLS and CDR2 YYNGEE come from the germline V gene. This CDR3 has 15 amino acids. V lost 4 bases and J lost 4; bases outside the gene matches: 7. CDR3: CASSLRDRGSYGYTF. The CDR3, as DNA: TGTGCCAGCAGCCTCCGGGACAGGGGTTCCTATGGCTACACCTTC.

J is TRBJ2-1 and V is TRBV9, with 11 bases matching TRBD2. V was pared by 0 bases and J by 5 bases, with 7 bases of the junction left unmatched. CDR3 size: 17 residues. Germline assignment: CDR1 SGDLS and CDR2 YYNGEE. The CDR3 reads CASSVGASGRRHNEQFF. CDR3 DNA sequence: TGTGCCAGCAGCGTAGGGGCTAGCGGGAGGAGGCACAATGAGCAGTTCTTC.

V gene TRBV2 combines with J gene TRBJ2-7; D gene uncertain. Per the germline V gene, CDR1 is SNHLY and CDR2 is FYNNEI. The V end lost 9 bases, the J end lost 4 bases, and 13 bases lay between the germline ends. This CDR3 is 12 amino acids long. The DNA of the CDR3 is TGTGCCAGTGGCGGCTCTGGATACGAGCAGTACTTC. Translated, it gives CASGGSGYEQYF.

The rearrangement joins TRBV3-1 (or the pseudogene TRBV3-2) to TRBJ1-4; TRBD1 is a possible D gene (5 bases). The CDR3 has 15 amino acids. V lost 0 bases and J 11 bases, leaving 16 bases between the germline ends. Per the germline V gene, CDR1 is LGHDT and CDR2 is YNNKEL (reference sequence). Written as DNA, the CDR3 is TGTGCCAGCAGCCAAGAAACCAGGGATCCTGCTAAACTGTTTTTT. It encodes CASSQETRDPAKLFF.

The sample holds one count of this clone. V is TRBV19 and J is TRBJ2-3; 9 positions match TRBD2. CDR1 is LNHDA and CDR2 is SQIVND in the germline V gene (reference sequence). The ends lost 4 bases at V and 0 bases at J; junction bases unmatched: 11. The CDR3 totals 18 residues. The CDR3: CASSTGGLLAGSTDTQYF. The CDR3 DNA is TGTGCCAGTAGTACCGGAGGATTACTAGCGGGTAGCACAGATACGCAGTATTTT.

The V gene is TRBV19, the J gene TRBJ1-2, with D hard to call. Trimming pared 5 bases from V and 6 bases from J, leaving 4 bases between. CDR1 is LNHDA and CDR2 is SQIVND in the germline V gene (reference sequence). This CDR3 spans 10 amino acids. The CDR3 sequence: CASSFNGYTF. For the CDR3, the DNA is TGTGCCAGTAGTTTCAATGGCTACACCTTC.

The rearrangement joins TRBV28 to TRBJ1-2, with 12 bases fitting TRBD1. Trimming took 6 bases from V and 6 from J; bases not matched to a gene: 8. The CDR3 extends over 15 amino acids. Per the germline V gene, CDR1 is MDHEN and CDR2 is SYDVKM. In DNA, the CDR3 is TGTGCCAGCAGGGATCCGGGACAGGGGGCAAATGGCTACACCTTC. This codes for CASRDPGQGANGYTF.

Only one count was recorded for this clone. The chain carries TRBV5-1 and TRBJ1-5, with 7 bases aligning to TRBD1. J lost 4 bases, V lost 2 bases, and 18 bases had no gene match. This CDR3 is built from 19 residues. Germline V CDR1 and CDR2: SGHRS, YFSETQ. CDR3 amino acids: CASSFRRRSGQDFNQPQHF. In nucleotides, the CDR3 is TGCGCCAGCAGCTTTAGGCGCCGATCCGGACAGGACTTTAATCAGCCCCAGCATTTT.

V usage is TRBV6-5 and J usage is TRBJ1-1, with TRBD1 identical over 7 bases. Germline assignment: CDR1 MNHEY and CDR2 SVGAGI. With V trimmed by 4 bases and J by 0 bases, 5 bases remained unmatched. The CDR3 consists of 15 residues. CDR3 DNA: TGTGCCAGCAGTTCCCTGGGGACAGTGAACACTGAAGCTTTCTTT. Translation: CASSSLGTVNTEAFF.

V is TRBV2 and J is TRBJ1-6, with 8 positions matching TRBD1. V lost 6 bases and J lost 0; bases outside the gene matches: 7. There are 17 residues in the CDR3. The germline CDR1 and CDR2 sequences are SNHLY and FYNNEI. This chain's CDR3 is CASRYRDRSSYNSPLHF. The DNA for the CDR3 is TGTGCCAGCAGATACCGGGACAGGAGCTCCTATAATTCACCCCTCCACTTT.

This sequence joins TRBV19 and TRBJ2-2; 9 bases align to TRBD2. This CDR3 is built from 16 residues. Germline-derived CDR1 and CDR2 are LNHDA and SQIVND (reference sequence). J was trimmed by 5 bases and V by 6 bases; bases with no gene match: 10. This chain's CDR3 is CASRPKRGADTGELFF. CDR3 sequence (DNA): TGTGCCAGTAGGCCCAAGCGGGGGGCGGATACCGGGGAGCTGTTTTTT.

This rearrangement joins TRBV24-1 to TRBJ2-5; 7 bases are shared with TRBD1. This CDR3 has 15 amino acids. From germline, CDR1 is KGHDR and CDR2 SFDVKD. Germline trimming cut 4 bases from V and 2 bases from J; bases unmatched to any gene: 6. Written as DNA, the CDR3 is TGTGCCACCAGTGACCGGGACAGCCCTCAAGAGACCCAGTACTTC. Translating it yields CATSDRDSPQETQYF.

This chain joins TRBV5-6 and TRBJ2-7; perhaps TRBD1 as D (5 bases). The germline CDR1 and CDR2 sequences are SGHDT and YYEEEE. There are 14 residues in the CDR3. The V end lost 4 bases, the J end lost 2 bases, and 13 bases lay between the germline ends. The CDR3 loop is CASSNAGNPYEQYF. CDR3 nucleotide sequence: TGTGCCAGCAGCAACGCAGGGAATCCCTACGAGCAGTACTTC.

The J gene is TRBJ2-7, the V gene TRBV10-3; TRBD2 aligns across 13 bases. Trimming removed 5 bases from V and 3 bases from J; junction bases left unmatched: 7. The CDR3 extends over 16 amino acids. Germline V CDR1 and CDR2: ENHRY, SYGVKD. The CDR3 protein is CAISSGTSGVLYEQYF. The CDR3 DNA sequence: TGTGCCATCAGTTCCGGGACTAGCGGGGTCCTCTACGAGCAGTACTTC.